This T cell receptor (beta chain) emerged from a study of T cell repertoires in cytomegalovirus infection. At the level of the study: CMV infection plus the matching HLA type was flagged by public TCR beta signatures.

Study-level findings and limits: Dominant in the ex vivo response were TCR beta clonotypes restricted by HLA-C and specific for CMV. Pooled public TCR beta family frequency picked out CMV carriers with the relevant HLA.

This clonotype showed up many times. Its antigen remains unknown. The V and J ends lost 6 bases and 0 bases respectively, with 6 bases between them. In germline, CDR1 is DFQATT, CDR2 SNEGSKA (reference sequence). The CDR3 consists of 12 residues. TCRdb called the reads again in MiXCR, with one record for every CDR3 protein. This repertoire shows over 300,000 distinct CDR3 sequences, more than 9% found once; its top ten account for 3.5% to 4.5%. This clonotype was obtained from a human donor in good health (CMV status not recorded). Some clones in this sample may be carry-over from other donors' samples. What was sequenced was PBMCs. The rearrangement joins TRBV20-1 to TRBJ2-1; D is ambiguous. Here the CDR3 reads CSAYSSYNEQFF. The CDR3 region has the DNA TGCAGTGCGTACAGCTCCTACAATGAGCAGTTCTTC.